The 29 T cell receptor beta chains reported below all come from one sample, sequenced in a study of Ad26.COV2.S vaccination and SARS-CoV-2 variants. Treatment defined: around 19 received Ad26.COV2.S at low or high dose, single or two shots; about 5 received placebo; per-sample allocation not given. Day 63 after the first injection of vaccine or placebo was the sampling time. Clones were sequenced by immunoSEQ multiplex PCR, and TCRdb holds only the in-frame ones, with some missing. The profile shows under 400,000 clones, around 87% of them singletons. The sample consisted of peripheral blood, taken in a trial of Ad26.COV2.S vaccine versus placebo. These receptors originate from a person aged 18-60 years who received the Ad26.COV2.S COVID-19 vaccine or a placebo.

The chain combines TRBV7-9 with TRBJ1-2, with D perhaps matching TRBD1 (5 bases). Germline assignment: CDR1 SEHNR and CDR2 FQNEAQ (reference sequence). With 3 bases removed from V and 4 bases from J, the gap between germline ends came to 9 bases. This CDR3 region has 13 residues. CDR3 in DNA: TGTGCCAGCAGCTTCAGGGACGGCTATGGCTACACCTTC. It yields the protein CASSFRDGYGYTF.

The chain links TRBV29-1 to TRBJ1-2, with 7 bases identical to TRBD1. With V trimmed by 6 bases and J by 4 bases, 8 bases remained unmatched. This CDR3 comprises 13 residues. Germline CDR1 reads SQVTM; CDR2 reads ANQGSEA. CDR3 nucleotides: TGCAGCGTCGTGGACAGGCCGGGCTATGGCTACACCTTC. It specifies CSVVDRPGYGYTF.

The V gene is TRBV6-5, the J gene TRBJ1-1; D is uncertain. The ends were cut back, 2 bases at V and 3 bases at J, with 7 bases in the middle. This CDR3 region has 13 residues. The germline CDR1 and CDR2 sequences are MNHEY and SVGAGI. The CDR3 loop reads CASSYRTYTEAFF. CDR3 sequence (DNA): TGTGCCAGCAGTTACCGCACGTACACTGAAGCTTTCTTT.

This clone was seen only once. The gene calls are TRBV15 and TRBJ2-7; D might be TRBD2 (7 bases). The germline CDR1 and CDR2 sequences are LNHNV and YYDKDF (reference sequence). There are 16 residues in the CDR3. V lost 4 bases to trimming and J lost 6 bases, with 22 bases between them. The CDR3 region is CATSNEPFGGPGEQYF. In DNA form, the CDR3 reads TGTGCCACCAGCAATGAGCCATTCGGGGGGCCGGGCGAGCAGTACTTC.

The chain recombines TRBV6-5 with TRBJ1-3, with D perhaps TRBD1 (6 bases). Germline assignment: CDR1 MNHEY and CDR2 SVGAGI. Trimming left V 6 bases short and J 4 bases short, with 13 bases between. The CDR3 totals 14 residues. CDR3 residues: CASRRTAVGNTIYF. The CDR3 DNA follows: TGTGCCAGCAGGAGGACAGCGGTGGGAAACACCATATATTTT.

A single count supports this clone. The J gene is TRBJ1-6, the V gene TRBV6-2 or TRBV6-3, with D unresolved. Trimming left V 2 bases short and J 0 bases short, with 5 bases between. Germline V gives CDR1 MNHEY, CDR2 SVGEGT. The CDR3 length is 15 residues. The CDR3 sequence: CASSYASSYNSPLHF. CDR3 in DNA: TGTGCCAGCAGTTACGCGAGCTCCTATAATTCACCCCTCCACTTT.

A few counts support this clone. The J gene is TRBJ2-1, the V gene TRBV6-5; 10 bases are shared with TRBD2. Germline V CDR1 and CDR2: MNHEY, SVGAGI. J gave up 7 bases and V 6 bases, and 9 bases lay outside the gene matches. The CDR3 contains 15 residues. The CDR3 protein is CASSDSGGAWNEQFF. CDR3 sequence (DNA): TGTGCCAGCAGCGACAGCGGGGGGGCCTGGAATGAGCAGTTCTTC.

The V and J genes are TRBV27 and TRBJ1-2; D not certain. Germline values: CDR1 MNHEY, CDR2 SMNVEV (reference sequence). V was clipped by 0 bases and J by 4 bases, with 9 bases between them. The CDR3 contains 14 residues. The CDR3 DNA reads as TGTGCCAGCAGTTTATCTAGATCGGCCTATGGCTACACCTTC. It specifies CASSLSRSAYGYTF.

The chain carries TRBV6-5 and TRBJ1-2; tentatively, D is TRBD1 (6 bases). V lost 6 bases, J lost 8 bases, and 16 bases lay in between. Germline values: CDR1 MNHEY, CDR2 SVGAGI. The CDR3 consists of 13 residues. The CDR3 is CASRGQAGGGYTF. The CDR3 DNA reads TGTGCCAGCAGAGGGCAAGCGGGGGGCGGCTACACCTTC.

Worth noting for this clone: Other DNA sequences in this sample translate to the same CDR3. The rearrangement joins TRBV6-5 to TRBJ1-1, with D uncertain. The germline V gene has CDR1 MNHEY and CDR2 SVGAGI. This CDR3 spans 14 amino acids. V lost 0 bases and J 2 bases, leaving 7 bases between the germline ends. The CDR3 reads CASSYSARNTEAFF. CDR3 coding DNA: TGTGCCAGCAGTTACTCGGCAAGAAACACTGAAGCTTTCTTT.

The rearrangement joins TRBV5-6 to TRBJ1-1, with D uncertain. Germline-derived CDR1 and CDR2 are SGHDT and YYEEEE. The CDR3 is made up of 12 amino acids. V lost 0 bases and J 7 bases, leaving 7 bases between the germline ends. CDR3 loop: CASSLGSSEAFF. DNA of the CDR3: TGTGCCAGCAGCTTGGGGTCTAGTGAAGCTTTCTTT. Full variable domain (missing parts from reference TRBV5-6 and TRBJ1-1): DAGVTQSPTHLIKTRGQQVTLRCSPKSGHDTVSWYQQALGQGPQFIFQYYEEEERQRGNFPDRFSGHQFPNYSSELNVNALLLGDSALYLCASSLGSSEAFFGQGTRLTVV.

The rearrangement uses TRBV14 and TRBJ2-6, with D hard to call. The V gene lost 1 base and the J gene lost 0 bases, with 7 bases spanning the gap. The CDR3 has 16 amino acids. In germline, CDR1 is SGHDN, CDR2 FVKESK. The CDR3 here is CASSQVGLSGANVLTF. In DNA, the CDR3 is TGTGCCAGCAGCCAAGTAGGCCTCTCTGGGGCCAACGTCCTGACTTTC.

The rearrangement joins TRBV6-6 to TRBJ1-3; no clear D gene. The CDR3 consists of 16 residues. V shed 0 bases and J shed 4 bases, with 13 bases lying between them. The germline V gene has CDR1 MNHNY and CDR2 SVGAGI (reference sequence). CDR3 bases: TGTGCCAGCAGTTACTCGACCCAGGCGAACGGAAACACCATATATTTT. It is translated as CASSYSTQANGNTIYF.

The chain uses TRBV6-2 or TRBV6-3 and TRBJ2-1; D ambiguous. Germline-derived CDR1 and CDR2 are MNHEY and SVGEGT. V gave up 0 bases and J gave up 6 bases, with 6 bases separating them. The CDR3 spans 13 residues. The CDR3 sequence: CASSYSEINEQFF. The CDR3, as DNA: TGTGCCAGCAGTTACTCAGAAATCAATGAGCAGTTCTTC.

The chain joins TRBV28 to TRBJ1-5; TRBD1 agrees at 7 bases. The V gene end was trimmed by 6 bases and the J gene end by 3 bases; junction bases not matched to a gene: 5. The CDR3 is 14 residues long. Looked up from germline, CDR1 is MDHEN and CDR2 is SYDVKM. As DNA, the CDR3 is TGTGCCAGCAGACCGACAGGGCCCAATCAGCCCCAGCATTTT. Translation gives CASRPTGPNQPQHF.

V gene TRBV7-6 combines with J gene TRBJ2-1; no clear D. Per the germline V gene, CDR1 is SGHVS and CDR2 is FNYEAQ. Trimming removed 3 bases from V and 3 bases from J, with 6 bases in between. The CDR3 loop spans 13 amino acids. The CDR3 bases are TGTGCCAGCAGCTTGGGCCTCTACAATGAGCAGTTCTTC. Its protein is CASSLGLYNEQFF.

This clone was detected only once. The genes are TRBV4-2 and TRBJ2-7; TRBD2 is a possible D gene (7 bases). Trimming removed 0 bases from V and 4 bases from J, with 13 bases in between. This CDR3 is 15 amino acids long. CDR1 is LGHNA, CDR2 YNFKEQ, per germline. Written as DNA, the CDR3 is TGTGCCAGCAGCCAAGACGGGGCGGGGGCGTACGAGCAGTACTTC. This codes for CASSQDGAGAYEQYF.

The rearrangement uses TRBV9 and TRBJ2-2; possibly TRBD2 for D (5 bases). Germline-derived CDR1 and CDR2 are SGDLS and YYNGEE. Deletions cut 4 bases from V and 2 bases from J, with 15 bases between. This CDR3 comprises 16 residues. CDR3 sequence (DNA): TGTGCCAGCAGCCTCCACGGGATGGAAAACACCGGGGAGCTGTTTTTT. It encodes CASSLHGMENTGELFF.

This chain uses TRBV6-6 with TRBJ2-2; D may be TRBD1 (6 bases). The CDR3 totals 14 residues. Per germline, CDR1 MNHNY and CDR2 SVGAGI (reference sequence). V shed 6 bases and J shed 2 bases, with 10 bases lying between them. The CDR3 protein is CASRTGTNTGELFF. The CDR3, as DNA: TGTGCCAGCAGGACCGGGACAAACACCGGGGAGCTGTTTTTT.

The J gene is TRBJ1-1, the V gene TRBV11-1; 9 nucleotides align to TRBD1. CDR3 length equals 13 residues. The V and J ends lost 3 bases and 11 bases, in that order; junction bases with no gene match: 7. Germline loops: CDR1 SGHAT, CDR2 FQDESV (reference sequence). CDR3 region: CASSFTGTGWAFF. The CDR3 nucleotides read TGTGCCAGCAGCTTTACCGGGACAGGGTGGGCTTTCTTT.

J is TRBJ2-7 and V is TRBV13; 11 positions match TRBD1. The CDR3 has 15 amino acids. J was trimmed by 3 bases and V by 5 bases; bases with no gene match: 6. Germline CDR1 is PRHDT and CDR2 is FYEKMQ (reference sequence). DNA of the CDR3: TGTGCCAGCAGCCTTGGACAGGGGGCAAGCTACGAGCAGTACTTC. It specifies CASSLGQGASYEQYF.

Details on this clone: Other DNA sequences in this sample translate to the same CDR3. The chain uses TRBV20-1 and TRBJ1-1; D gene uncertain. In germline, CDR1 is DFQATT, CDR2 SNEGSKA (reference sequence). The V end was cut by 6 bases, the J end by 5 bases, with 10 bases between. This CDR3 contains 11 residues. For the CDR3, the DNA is TGCAGTGCCCGGGCGGGAACTGAAGCTTTCTTT. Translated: CSARAGTEAFF.

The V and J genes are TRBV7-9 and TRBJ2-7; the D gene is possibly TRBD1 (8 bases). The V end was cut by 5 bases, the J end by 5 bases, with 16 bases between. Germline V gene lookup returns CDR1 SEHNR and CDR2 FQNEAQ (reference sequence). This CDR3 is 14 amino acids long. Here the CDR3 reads CASSHRGGLDEQYF. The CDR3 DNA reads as TGTGCCAGCAGCCACAGGGGGGGTTTGGACGAGCAGTACTTC.

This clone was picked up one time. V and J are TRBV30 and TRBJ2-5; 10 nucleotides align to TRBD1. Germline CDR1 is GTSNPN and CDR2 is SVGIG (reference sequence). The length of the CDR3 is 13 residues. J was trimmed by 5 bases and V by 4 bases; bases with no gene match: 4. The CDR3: CAWTRQGAETQYF. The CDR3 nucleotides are TGTGCCTGGACGCGACAGGGGGCGGAGACCCAGTACTTC.

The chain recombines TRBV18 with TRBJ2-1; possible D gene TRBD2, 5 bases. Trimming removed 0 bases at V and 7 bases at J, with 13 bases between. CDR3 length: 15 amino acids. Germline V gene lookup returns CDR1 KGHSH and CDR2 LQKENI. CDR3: CASSPPTTPGNEQFF. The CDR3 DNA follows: TGTGCCAGCTCACCACCGACGACTCCGGGGAATGAGCAGTTCTTC.

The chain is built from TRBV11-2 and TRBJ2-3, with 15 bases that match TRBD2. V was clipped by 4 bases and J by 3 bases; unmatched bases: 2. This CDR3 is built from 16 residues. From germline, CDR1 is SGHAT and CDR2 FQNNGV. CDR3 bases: TGTGCCAGCAGCTCGGGACTAGCGGGGGGTACAGATACGCAGTATTTT. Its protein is CASSSGLAGGTDTQYF. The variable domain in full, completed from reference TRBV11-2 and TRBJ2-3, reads EAGVAQSPRYKIIEKRQSVAFWCNPISGHATLYWYQQILGQGPKLLIQFQNNGVVDDSQLPKDRFSAERLKGVDSTLKIQPAKLEDSAVYLCASSSGLAGGTDTQYFGPGTRLTVL.

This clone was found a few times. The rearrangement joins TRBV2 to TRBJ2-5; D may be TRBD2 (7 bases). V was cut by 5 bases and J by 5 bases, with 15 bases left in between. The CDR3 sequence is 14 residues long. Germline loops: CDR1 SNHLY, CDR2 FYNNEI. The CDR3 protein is CASSSAGAQETQYF. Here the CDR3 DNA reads TGTGCCAGCAGTAGCGCGGGGGCGCAGGAGACCCAGTACTTC.

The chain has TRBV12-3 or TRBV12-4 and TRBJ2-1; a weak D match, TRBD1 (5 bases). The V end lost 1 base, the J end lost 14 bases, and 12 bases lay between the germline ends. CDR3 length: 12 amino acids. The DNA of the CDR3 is TGTGCCAGCAGTTTAGTGTTCAGCAGGGAGTTCTTC. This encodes CASSLVFSREFF.

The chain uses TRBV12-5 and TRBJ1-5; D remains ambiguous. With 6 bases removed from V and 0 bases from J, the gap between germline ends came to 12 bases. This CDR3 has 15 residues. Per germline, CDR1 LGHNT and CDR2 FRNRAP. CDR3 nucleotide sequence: TGTGCTAGTGGGTCTACAGCTGATAGCAATCAGCCCCAGCATTTT. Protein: CASGSTADSNQPQHF.